The 26 T cell receptor beta chains reported below all come from one sample, sequenced in a study of memory CD4+ T cells and cytomegalovirus serostatus. Some clones are missing from TCRdb's copy, which holds only in-frame ones; the method was immunoSEQ multiplex PCR. The sample has 61,000 or so clones; around 80% are singletons. Single viable CD3+CD4+CD8-CD45RO+ cells were sorted as the memory CD4+ T cells. The specimen sequenced was memory CD4+ T cells from blood. The source of these receptors is an adult in good health and CMV-seronegative. Some clones in this sample may be carry-over from other donors' samples.

This clone was found a few times. J is TRBJ1-1 and V is TRBV2; TRBD1 might be the D (6 bases). V lost 6 bases and J 8 bases, leaving 10 bases between the germline ends. Germline CDR1 reads SNHLY; CDR2 reads FYNNEI. This CDR3 region has 11 residues. The CDR3 DNA sequence: TGTGCCAGCAGCCTGGACAGCGAAGCTTTCTTT. This gives the protein CASSLDSEAFF.

This chain connects TRBV7-9 to TRBJ1-2, with D hard to call. Trimming cost V 5 bases and J 2 bases, with 12 bases left between them. CDR3 length equals 14 residues. The germline V gene has CDR1 SEHNR and CDR2 FQNEAQ (reference sequence). The CDR3: CASSPPRANYGYTF. The CDR3 DNA is TGTGCCAGCAGCCCCCCCCGGGCGAACTATGGCTACACCTTC.

In its sample, this clone was seen once. The chain is built from TRBV7-2 and TRBJ1-2; D is uncertain. V lost 8 bases and J lost 2, with 9 bases in between. The germline gives CDR1 SGHTA, CDR2 FQGNSA. There are 12 residues in the CDR3. The CDR3 sequence: CASSGRNYGYTF. The CDR3 DNA reads TGTGCCAGCTCCGGCAGGAACTATGGCTACACCTTC.

The chain employs TRBV6-1 and TRBJ2-7; D gene ambiguous. Germline V gives CDR1 MNHNS, CDR2 SASEGT. V lost 5 bases, J lost 3 bases, and 17 bases lay in between. CDR3 length: 15 residues. The CDR3 loop reads CASSFPSDPYYEQYF. The CDR3 coding sequence is TGTGCCAGCAGTTTCCCTTCGGACCCCTACTACGAGCAGTACTTC.

CDR3 in amino acids: CASSQERFDGPSQHEQYF. The CDR3, as DNA: TGCGCCAGCAGCCAAGAGAGGTTTGACGGGCCTAGCCAACACGAGCAGTACTTC. The chain uses TRBV4-3 and TRBJ2-7; tentative D call: TRBD2 (5 bases). This CDR3 has 18 residues. Trimming left V 0 bases short and J 5 bases short, with 23 bases between. Germline CDR1 and CDR2: LGHNA and YSLEER.

The chain combines TRBV7-2 with TRBJ1-1, with a tentative D call TRBD1 (5 bases). Germline CDR1 and CDR2: SGHTA and FQGNSA. Trimming took off 8 bases at V and 5 bases at J, with 15 bases between the two ends. This CDR3 has 13 residues. Here the CDR3 DNA reads TGTGCCAGCTTAGCAATGTGGGGGACTGAAGCTTTCTTT. It encodes CASLAMWGTEAFF.

V is TRBV7-2 and J is TRBJ1-3, with 12 bases fitting TRBD1. The CDR3 is 16 residues long. Germline V lookup: CDR1 SGHTA, CDR2 FQGNSA. Trimming took 3 bases from V and 11 from J; bases not matched to a gene: 11. Here the CDR3 DNA reads TGTGCCAGCAGCTTTCTGACCACGGGACAGGGGGCCCCCATATATTTT. It specifies CASSFLTTGQGAPIYF. Looking up the rest from reference TRBV7-2 and TRBJ1-3 gives the full variable domain: GAGVSQSPSNKVTEKGKDVELRCDPISGHTALYWYRQSLGQGLEFLIYFQGNSAPDKSGLPSDRFSAERTGGSVSTLTIQRTQQEDSAVYLCASSFLTTGQGAPIYFGEGSWLTVV.

This clone was seen a handful of times. The gene calls are TRBV7-9 and TRBJ2-5; 11 positions match TRBD1. V dropped 1 base and J dropped 1; count of bases not matched to a gene: 2. CDR3 length: 16 amino acids. From germline, CDR1 is SEHNR and CDR2 FQNEAQ (reference sequence). The CDR3 sequence: CASSLGDRGTQETQYF. CDR3 coding DNA: TGTGCCAGCAGCTTAGGGGACAGGGGGACCCAAGAGACCCAGTACTTC.

The J gene is TRBJ2-1, the V gene TRBV2; weak D call: TRBD1 (5 bases). Germline loops: CDR1 SNHLY, CDR2 FYNNEI. Trimming shortened V by 4 bases and J by 0 bases, and 7 bases separated the two germline ends. The CDR3 loop spans 14 amino acids. CDR3 bases: TGTGCCAGCAGTGGACAGAGCTCCTACAATGAGCAGTTCTTC. Protein sequence: CASSGQSSYNEQFF.

The chain couples TRBV4-1 to TRBJ2-5; unclear D gene. Germline lookup yields CDR1 MGHRA and CDR2 YSYEKL. Between the trimmed V and J ends, which lost 2 bases and 5 bases, there was a span of 9 bases. The CDR3 is 13 residues long. DNA for the CDR3: TGCGCCAGCAGCCAATCGGTTGGGGAGACCCAGTACTTC. Translating gives CASSQSVGETQYF.

This rearrangement joins TRBV19 to TRBJ2-7, with TRBD2 matching 13 bases. V shed 4 bases, J shed 2 bases, and the junction held 8 bases outside the gene matches. Germline V gene sequence: CDR1 LNHDA, CDR2 SQIVND (reference sequence). The CDR3 runs 17 residues. CDR3 sequence: CASSSSGLAGRPYEQYF. The CDR3 DNA reads TGTGCCAGTAGTAGTTCGGGACTAGCGGGGAGGCCCTACGAGCAGTACTTC.

The V gene is TRBV18, the J gene TRBJ2-3, with 8 bases fitting TRBD1. Germline trimming cut 6 bases from V and 3 bases from J; bases unmatched to any gene: 11. Germline lookup yields CDR1 KGHSH and CDR2 LQKENI. The CDR3 contains 16 residues. The CDR3 spells CASSPGQGGSTDTQYF. The CDR3, as DNA: TGTGCCAGCTCTCCAGGACAGGGAGGTAGTACAGATACGCAGTATTTT.

The rearrangement links TRBV7-6 to TRBJ2-5; 10 positions agree with TRBD2. The ends lost 4 bases at V and 5 bases at J; junction bases unmatched: 13. Germline CDR1 reads SGHVS; CDR2 reads FNYEAQ. This CDR3 region has 17 residues. CDR3 sequence (DNA): TGTGCCAGCAGCTCTACGGGACTAGCGCTTTGGTGGGAGACCCAGTACTTC. Translating it yields CASSSTGLALWWETQYF. The full variable domain, completed using reference TRBV7-6 and TRBJ2-5, is GAGVSQSPRYKVTKRGQDVALRCDPISGHVSLYWYRQALGQGPEFLTYFNYEAQQDKSGLPNDRFSAERPEGSISTLTIQRTEQRDSAMYRCASSSTGLALWWETQYFGPGTRLLVL.

This clone was seen once. Compared with germline, one end of the junction differs, possibly owing to a read error. The chain recombines TRBV7-7 with TRBJ2-7; 10 bases match TRBD1. The CDR3 length is 13 residues. The germline V gene has CDR1 SSHAT and CDR2 FNYEAQ (reference sequence). The CDR3 is CASSRDRGYEQYF. DNA of the CDR3: TGTGCTAGCAGCAGGGACAGGGGATACGAGCAGTACTTC.

V gene TRBV18 combines with J gene TRBJ2-1; no reliable D call. CDR1 KGHSH and CDR2 LQKENI come from the germline V gene. The CDR3 contains 15 residues. The V end was cut by 4 bases, the J end by 6 bases, with 16 bases between. In DNA form, the CDR3 reads TGTGCCAGCTCACGGATGGCCCTCCCGACCAATGAGCAGTTCTTC. It is translated as CASSRMALPTNEQFF.

CDR3 loop: CASSFSETGSGANVLTF. CDR3 coding DNA: TGCGCCAGCAGCTTTAGCGAGACCGGATCTGGGGCCAACGTCCTGACTTTC. The chain joins TRBV5-1 to TRBJ2-6; D perhaps matches TRBD2 (5 bases). V was clipped by 2 bases and J by 1 base, with 13 bases between them. Germline-derived CDR1 and CDR2 are SGHRS and YFSETQ. This CDR3 has 17 amino acids.

The table lists this clone with a count of one. This rearrangement joins TRBV5-4 to TRBJ2-2, with TRBD1 as a possible D gene (6 bases). The V end lost 1 base, the J end lost 1 base, and 11 bases lay between the germline ends. Germline-derived CDR1 and CDR2 are SGHNT and YYREEE (reference sequence). The CDR3 is 16 amino acids. The DNA for the CDR3 is TGTGCCAGCAGCTTGATTGACAGGATGAACACCGGGGAGCTGTTTTTT. Translating it yields CASSLIDRMNTGELFF.

The V call is TRBV4-3, the J call TRBJ1-2; D unresolved. The V gene's germline CDR1 is LGHNA and CDR2 YSLEER. The CDR3 contains 12 residues. The ends were cut back, 1 base at V and 13 bases at J, with 13 bases in the middle. The CDR3 nucleotides are TGCGCCAGCAGCCAAGGGTTCGCGGACCGCACCTTC. It specifies CASSQGFADRTF.

The chain combines TRBV19 with TRBJ1-3; D uncertain. Germline CDR1 and CDR2: LNHDA and SQIVND (reference sequence). The CDR3 is 14 residues long. Trimming took 7 bases from V and 3 from J, leaving 13 bases between them. The CDR3 sequence: CASIPRGRGNTIYF. Here the CDR3 DNA reads TGTGCCAGTATCCCCCGAGGGCGTGGAAACACCATATATTTT. The variable domain in full, completed from reference TRBV19 and TRBJ1-3, reads DGGITQSPKYLFRKEGQNVTLSCEQNLNHDAMYWYRQDPGQGLRLIYYSQIVNDFQKGDIAEGYSVSREKKESFPLTVTSAQKNPTAFYLCASIPRGRGNTIYFGEGSWLTVV.

The chain employs TRBV25-1 and TRBJ1-3; no clear D. V lost 0 bases, J lost 2 bases, and 5 bases lay in between. The germline gives CDR1 MGHDK, CDR2 SYGVNS. The CDR3 spans 14 residues. The chain's CDR3 is CASSEYTTGNTIYF. For the CDR3, the DNA is TGTGCCAGCAGTGAATACACTACTGGAAACACCATATATTTT.

The V gene is TRBV2, the J gene TRBJ1-3, with D unclear. This CDR3 spans 13 amino acids. The germline gives CDR1 SNHLY, CDR2 FYNNEI. The V gene lost 6 bases and the J gene lost 0 bases, with 6 bases spanning the gap. CDR3 in amino acids: CASRGNSGNTIYF. CDR3 nucleotide sequence: TGTGCCAGCAGGGGGAACTCTGGAAACACCATATATTTT. Full variable domain (outside the CDR3, taken from reference TRBV2 and TRBJ1-3): EPEVTQTPSHQVTQMGQEVILRCVPISNHLYFYWYRQILGQKVEFLVSFYNNEISEKSEIFDDQFSVERPDGSNFTLKIRSTKLEDSAMYFCASRGNSGNTIYFGEGSWLTVV.

The chain is built from TRBV6-1 and TRBJ2-3; possible D gene TRBD2, 6 bases. The CDR3 is 18 residues long. Germline V lookup: CDR1 MNHNS, CDR2 SASEGT. Trimming removed 2 bases at V and 3 bases at J, with 21 bases between. The CDR3 reads CASSERIGQRAFTDTQYF. The CDR3 DNA reads as TGTGCCAGCAGTGAAAGGATCGGGCAGCGGGCTTTTACAGATACGCAGTATTTT.

V gene TRBV30 combines with J gene TRBJ1-4; D is unclear. The CDR3 totals 14 residues. V gave up 0 bases and J gave up 4 bases, with 9 bases separating them. CDR1 is GTSNPN, CDR2 SVGIG, per germline (reference sequence). The CDR3 bases are TGTGCCTGGAGTGTATTGGGGTTTAATGAAAAACTGTTTTTT. Protein: CAWSVLGFNEKLFF. Drawing the rest from reference TRBV30 and TRBJ1-4, the complete variable domain is SQTIHQWPATLVQPVGSPLSLECTVEGTSNPNLYWYRQAAGRGLQLLFYSVGIGQISSEVPQNLSASRPQDRQFILSSKKLLLSDSGFYLCAWSVLGFNEKLFFGSGTQLSVL.

V gene TRBV7-9 combines with J gene TRBJ1-2; 7 bases match TRBD1. This CDR3 region has 13 residues. The V gene's germline CDR1 is SEHNR and CDR2 FQNEAQ (reference sequence). With V trimmed by 1 base and J by 8 bases, 4 bases remained unmatched. This chain's CDR3 is CASSLEHRGGYTF. The CDR3 DNA reads as TGTGCCAGCAGCTTAGAGCACAGGGGAGGCTACACCTTC.

The chain has TRBV7-2 and TRBJ2-7; weak D call: TRBD1 (5 bases). CDR1 is SGHTA, CDR2 FQGNSA, per germline. The CDR3 sequence is 13 residues long. Trimming pared 3 bases from V and 5 bases from J, leaving 11 bases between. CDR3 sequence: CASSFGQANEQYF. The CDR3 nucleotides read TGTGCCAGCAGCTTTGGACAAGCTAACGAGCAGTACTTC.

This chain joins TRBV5-1 and TRBJ2-5, with TRBD1 matching 7 bases. The CDR3 is 15 amino acids. J was trimmed by 1 base and V by 0 bases; bases with no gene match: 3. Germline V lookup: CDR1 SGHRS, CDR2 YFSETQ. DNA for the CDR3: TGCGCCAGCAGCTTGGGGACAGGAGGCCAAGAGACCCAGTACTTC. It encodes CASSLGTGGQETQYF. The variable domain in full, with the rest retrieved from reference TRBV5-1 and TRBJ2-5, is KAGVTQTPRYLIKTRGQQVTLSCSPISGHRSVSWYQQTPGQGLQFLFEYFSETQRNKGNFPGRFSGRQFSNSRSEMNVSTLELGDSALYLCASSLGTGGQETQYFGPGTRLLVL.